A single sample gave rise to the 26 T cell receptor beta chains below, sequenced in a study of T cells in Graves' hyperthyroidism and ophthalmopathy. The investigators amplified TCR beta CDR3 regions from RNA transcripts. Using the HTBI primer set, a first-round RT-PCR was run on the TCR CDR3. Each CDR3 protein is one row after TCRdb ran MiXCR on the multiplex PCR reads. The table has 300,000 to 450,000 distinct CDR3 sequences, 15% to 20% seen once. Sequencing used blood. These receptors were taken from a middle-aged woman with Graves' ophthalmopathy.

This rearrangement joins TRBV3-1 to TRBJ1-2, with 7 bases identical to TRBD1. From germline, CDR1 is LGHDT and CDR2 YNNKEL (reference sequence). V lost 0 bases to trimming and J lost 3 bases; unmatched junction nucleotides: 16. The CDR3 is 19 residues long. In DNA, the CDR3 is TGTGCCAGCAGCCAAGATGGGGCCGGGACAGCACACTGGGACTATGGCTACACCTTC. Its protein product is CASSQDGAGTAHWDYGYTF.

This clonotype appeared many times. The chain recombines TRBV28 with TRBJ1-5; weak D call: TRBD1 (6 bases). V was trimmed by 2 bases and J by 0 bases, leaving 11 bases between them. The CDR3 loop spans 16 amino acids. Germline assignment: CDR1 MDHEN and CDR2 SYDVKM. The CDR3 spells CASSLGGAISNQPQHF. The CDR3 DNA sequence: TGTGCCAGCAGTTTAGGGGGGGCGATTAGCAATCAGCCCCAGCATTTT.

There are many counts of this clonotype. The J gene is TRBJ1-1, the V gene TRBV4-3; 7 bases line up with TRBD1. The CDR3 spans 14 residues. Germline V gene lookup returns CDR1 LGHNA and CDR2 YSLEER. J lost 4 bases, V lost 1 base, and 3 bases had no gene match. The CDR3 loop reads CASSQGDRLTEAFF. Here the CDR3 DNA reads TGCGCCAGCAGCCAAGGGGACAGACTCACTGAAGCTTTCTTT.

This clonotype was observed at least ten times. The chain couples TRBV28 to TRBJ1-1; maybe TRBD1 (6 bases). The V gene's germline CDR1 is MDHEN and CDR2 SYDVKM. The CDR3 is made up of 15 amino acids. The V end was cut by 5 bases, the J end by 5 bases, with 18 bases between. This chain's CDR3 is CASSPSQPGVTEAFF. The CDR3 DNA reads as TGTGCCAGCAGTCCATCTCAGCCAGGGGTGACTGAAGCTTTCTTT.

This clonotype was seen many times. This CDR3 reads CASSLGRTVYEQYF. Written as DNA, the CDR3 is TGCGCCAGCAGCTTAGGGAGGACAGTCTACGAGCAGTACTTC. V is TRBV5-1 and J is TRBJ2-7; D is tentatively TRBD1 or TRBD2 (6 bases each). There are 14 residues in the CDR3. CDR1 and CDR2 from the germline V gene are SGHRS and YFSETQ. The V gene lost 2 bases and the J gene lost 3 bases, with 12 bases spanning the gap. Combining the CDR3 with reference TRBV5-1 and TRBJ2-7 gives the whole variable domain KAGVTQTPRYLIKTRGQQVTLSCSPISGHRSVSWYQQTPGQGLQFLFEYFSETQRNKGNFPGRFSGRQFSNSRSEMNVSTLELGDSALYLCASSLGRTVYEQYFGPGTRLTVT.

The sample holds a few counts of this clonotype. The chain joins TRBV11-2 to TRBJ2-7; D not resolved. Germline V lookup: CDR1 SGHAT, CDR2 FQNNGV. The CDR3 length is 17 residues. The ends were cut back, 4 bases at V and 1 base at J, with 20 bases in the middle. Here the CDR3 reads CASSYLPTDGISYEQYF. CDR3 DNA: TGTGCCAGCAGCTACCTCCCCACGGACGGAATTTCCTACGAGCAGTACTTC.

This chain connects TRBV18 to TRBJ1-1, with D possibly being TRBD1 (5 bases). This CDR3 has 14 amino acids. In germline, CDR1 is KGHSH, CDR2 LQKENI. V dropped 4 bases and J dropped 5 bases, with 14 bases sitting between them. The CDR3 protein is CASSQEWGWTEAFF. CDR3 in DNA: TGTGCCAGCTCACAGGAATGGGGCTGGACTGAAGCTTTCTTT.

At least ten counts were recorded for this clonotype. The chain recombines TRBV13 with TRBJ2-7, with a weak D call TRBD2 (6 bases). This CDR3 is 15 amino acids long. The V end lost 5 bases, the J end lost 5 bases, and 19 bases lay between the germline ends. The V gene's germline CDR1 is PRHDT and CDR2 FYEKMQ (reference sequence). CDR3 in amino acids: CASSQSLASTHEQYF. CDR3 coding DNA: TGTGCCAGCAGCCAATCGCTAGCGAGCACTCACGAGCAGTACTTC.

The CDR3 sequence: CASRTAFREETQYF. CDR3 sequence (DNA): TGTGCCAGCAGGACGGCATTCCGGGAGGAGACCCAGTACTTC. V gene TRBV11-2 combines with J gene TRBJ2-5; D is possibly TRBD2 (6 bases). CDR3 length: 14 residues. Germline V CDR1 and CDR2: SGHAT, FQNNGV. V was shortened by 6 bases and J by 5 bases, with 16 bases between the two germline ends.

The genes are TRBV12-3 or TRBV12-4 and TRBJ2-7; TRBD2 matches at 7 bases. V was clipped by 3 bases and J by 4 bases; unmatched bases: 3. The CDR3 has 13 amino acids. The CDR3 reads CASSLGTIYEQYF. The CDR3 DNA reads as TGTGCCAGCAGTTTGGGGACTATTTACGAGCAGTACTTC.

At least ten counts were recorded for this clonotype. The V call is TRBV12-5, the J call TRBJ1-3; maybe TRBD1 (6 bases). Looked up from germline, CDR1 is LGHNT and CDR2 is FRNRAP. CDR3 size: 15 residues. V gave up 6 bases and J gave up 7 bases, with 19 bases separating them. CDR3 sequence: CASGSGTMIENTIYF. The CDR3 DNA follows: TGTGCTAGTGGGTCTGGGACAATGATCGAGAACACCATATATTTT. The variable domain in full, completed from reference TRBV12-5 and TRBJ1-3, reads DARVTQTPRHKVTEMGQEVTMRCQPILGHNTVFWYRQTMMQGLELLAYFRNRAPLDDSGMPKDRFSAEMPDATLATLKIQPSEPRDSAVYFCASGSGTMIENTIYFGEGSWLTVV.

This clonotype was seen repeatedly, ten times or more. This rearrangement joins TRBV9 to TRBJ2-2; D remains unclear. Germline CDR1 SGDLS, CDR2 YYNGEE. The CDR3 loop spans 14 amino acids. The V end was cut by 0 bases, the J end by 1 base, with 4 bases between. CDR3 sequence reads: CASSVGVNTGELFF. Here the CDR3 DNA reads TGTGCCAGCAGCGTAGGGGTGAACACCGGGGAGCTGTTTTTT.

This clonotype came up many times. V usage is TRBV28 and J usage is TRBJ2-5; D might be TRBD1 (5 bases). CDR1 and CDR2 from the germline V gene are MDHEN and SYDVKM. The CDR3 contains 15 residues. Trimming left V 6 bases short and J 4 bases short, with 18 bases between. The CDR3 DNA sequence: TGTGCCAGCAGCGGACGACAGAAGAATAGAGAGACCCAGTACTTC. It codes for CASSGRQKNRETQYF. Filled out from reference TRBV28 and TRBJ2-5, the complete variable domain reads DVKVTQSSRYLVKRTGEKVFLECVQDMDHENMFWYRQDPGLGLRLIYFSYDVKMKEKGDIPEGYSVSREKKERFSLILESASTNQTSMYLCASSGRQKNRETQYFGPGTRLLVL.

This clonotype was recorded many times. The CDR3, as DNA: TGTGCCAGCAGTCCACCAGACAGGGTTCGGGAGACCCAGTACTTC. Residues: CASSPPDRVRETQYF. The chain employs TRBV28 and TRBJ2-5; 7 bases fit TRBD1. V shed 5 bases and J 5 bases; nucleotides not matched to a gene: 11. Germline V gene lookup returns CDR1 MDHEN and CDR2 SYDVKM. This CDR3 comprises 15 residues.

Many counts were recorded for this clonotype. The chain couples TRBV5-4 to TRBJ1-2; TRBD1 aligns across 12 bases. Looked up from germline, CDR1 is SGHNT and CDR2 is YYREEE (reference sequence). The length of the CDR3 is 16 residues. V shed 6 bases, J shed 3 bases, and the junction held 9 bases outside the gene matches. This chain's CDR3 is CASTPGTGGRDYGYTF. Written as DNA, the CDR3 is TGTGCCAGCACCCCCGGGACAGGGGGCAGAGACTATGGCTACACCTTC.

About this clonotype: Since a much larger clone is just one base distant, this may be a read error. The chain carries TRBV29-1 and TRBJ1-2, with D unclear. CDR3 length equals 11 residues. Germline loops: CDR1 SQVTM, CDR2 ANQGSEA. The CDR3: CSVDTKGGHTF. In DNA, the CDR3 is TGCAGCGTTGACACAAAGGGTGGCCACACCTTC. The whole variable domain, filled in from reference TRBV29-1 and TRBJ1-2, reads SAVISQKPSRDICQRGTSLTIQCQVDSQVTMMFWYRQQPGQSLTLIATANQGSEATYESGFVIDKFPISRPNLTFSTLTVSNMSPEDSSIYLCSVDTKGGHTFGSGTRLTVV.

This chain connects TRBV27 to TRBJ1-3; D gene unclear. Trimming stripped 2 bases from V and 1 base from J, with 9 bases between. The CDR3 spans 15 residues. Germline V CDR1 and CDR2: MNHEY, SMNVEV (reference sequence). This CDR3 reads CASSLTQASGNTIYF. The CDR3 coding sequence is TGTGCCAGCAGTTTAACCCAGGCGTCTGGAAACACCATATATTTT.

There are many counts of this clonotype. The V and J genes are TRBV20-1 and TRBJ2-2; D is possibly TRBD2 (6 bases). Germline CDR1 DFQATT, CDR2 SNEGSKA (reference sequence). Trimming cost V 0 bases and J 4 bases, with 15 bases left between them. The CDR3 consists of 16 residues. CDR3 protein: CSARDDGSVPTGELFF. CDR3 bases: TGCAGTGCTAGAGACGACGGGAGTGTCCCCACCGGGGAGCTGTTTTTT.

The chain carries TRBV6-2 or TRBV6-3 and TRBJ2-7, with 13 nucleotides matching TRBD2. The CDR3 runs 15 residues. Per germline, CDR1 MNHEY and CDR2 SVGEGT. The trim removed 2 bases at V and 6 bases at J, leaving 4 bases unmatched. CDR3 DNA: TGTGCCAGCAGTTACGGGACTAGCGGGAAGGGCGAGCAGTACTTC. This encodes CASSYGTSGKGEQYF.

Ten or more counts support this clonotype. The chain carries TRBV12-3 or TRBV12-4 and TRBJ1-2; 7 bases fit TRBD1. Germline trimming cut 5 bases from V and 4 bases from J; bases unmatched to any gene: 13. CDR3 length: 16 residues. For the CDR3, the DNA is TGTGCCAGCAGTCCCCAAAGGACAGGTTTGATCTATGGCTACACCTTC. Its translation is CASSPQRTGLIYGYTF.

This clonotype was observed many times. The chain recombines TRBV12-3 or TRBV12-4 with TRBJ1-5; maybe TRBD1 (6 bases). CDR3 length: 14 amino acids. V lost 8 bases to trimming and J lost 9 bases, with 20 bases between them. The CDR3 reads CASRPAGGRWPQHF. The CDR3 DNA reads TGTGCCAGCCGACCTGCGGGGGGCAGGTGGCCCCAGCATTTT.

This clonotype was detected ten times or more. The chain uses TRBV5-6 and TRBJ2-7; no definite D call. Germline CDR1 and CDR2: SGHDT and YYEEEE. The CDR3 totals 15 residues. Trimming left V 0 bases short and J 3 bases short, with 13 bases between. CDR3 protein: CASSLGRGSNYEQYF. The CDR3 region has the DNA TGTGCCAGCAGCTTGGGTCGCGGTTCAAACTACGAGCAGTACTTC.

The table lists this clonotype with many counts. The genes are TRBV18 and TRBJ2-5; D gene ambiguous. There are 12 residues in the CDR3. Trimming shortened V by 8 bases and J by 5 bases, and 12 bases separated the two germline ends. Germline V lookup: CDR1 KGHSH, CDR2 LQKENI. CDR3 sequence: CASAQRVETQYF. CDR3 bases: TGTGCCAGCGCCCAGCGAGTGGAGACCCAGTACTTC.

In this sample, this clonotype turned up many times. V and J are TRBV19 and TRBJ2-5; TRBD2 agrees at 7 bases. Per the germline V gene, CDR1 is LNHDA and CDR2 is SQIVND (reference sequence). The CDR3 contains 14 residues. Trimming at V came to 4 bases and at J to 2 bases, leaving 4 bases not matched to a gene. CDR3 coding DNA: TGTGCCAGTAGTACCGGGACTAATCAAGAGACCCAGTACTTC. Protein: CASSTGTNQETQYF.

This clonotype was found many times. The chain joins TRBV5-1 to TRBJ1-2; the D gene is possibly TRBD1 (5 bases). There are 13 residues in the CDR3. V was pared by 3 bases and J by 4 bases, with 10 bases between. Germline-derived CDR1 and CDR2 are SGHRS and YFSETQ. The CDR3 loop reads CASSWDRGYGYTF. As DNA, the CDR3 is TGCGCCAGCAGCTGGGACCGGGGCTATGGCTACACCTTC.

The chain recombines TRBV20-1 with TRBJ2-2; 9 bases are a match to TRBD1. V lost 5 bases to trimming and J lost 7 bases; unmatched junction nucleotides: 5. Germline V gene data show CDR1 as DFQATT and CDR2 as SNEGSKA (reference sequence). There are 13 residues in the CDR3. In nucleotides, the CDR3 is TGCAGTGCTCCCGGGACAGGGAGCGGGGAGCTGTTTTTT. Its translation: CSAPGTGSGELFF.